The 25 T cell receptor beta chains listed next were all sequenced from one sample in a study of shared clonotypes between healthy human individuals. Only in-frame clones appear in the TCRdb table, and some are missing; sequencing was by immunoSEQ multiplex PCR. The table lists about 2 million clones, roughly 96% of them singletons. Sequenced material: naive CD4+ T cells sorted from blood. Specified subset: CD45RA+ positively selected. The receptors originated from a man younger than 30 in good health.

As DNA, the CDR3 is TGTGCCTGGAGTGTAGGAACCCCCGGCTACAATGAGCAGTTCTTC. Translation gives CAWSVGTPGYNEQFF. V and J are TRBV30 and TRBJ2-1, with D unresolved. Germline CDR1 and CDR2: GTSNPN and SVGIG (reference sequence). Trimming took 0 bases from V and 3 from J, leaving 12 bases between them. The CDR3 runs 15 residues.

V gene TRBV10-3 combines with J gene TRBJ2-3, with 10 bases aligning to TRBD2. This CDR3 has 16 residues. Losses at the gene ends were 6 bases for V and 2 bases for J; bases not matched to a gene: 8. Germline CDR1 ENHRY, CDR2 SYGVKD. The CDR3 DNA follows: TGTGCCATCAGGCCCGGGACTAGCGAGCACACAGATACGCAGTATTTT. The encoded protein is CAIRPGTSEHTDTQYF.

The chain has TRBV1 and TRBJ2-2; the table's D call, TRBD2, was not checked against the DNA. TRBV1 is noted as a pseudogene. The CDR3 spans 15 residues. The CDR3: CTSSQETGRAGELFF. DNA for the CDR3: TGCACCAGCAGCCAAGAAACAGGGAGGGCCGGGGAGCTGTTTTTT.

The V and J genes are TRBV27 and TRBJ2-5; 9 positions match TRBD2. This CDR3 is built from 14 residues. The V segment lost 7 bases and the J segment 4 bases; nucleotides outside the gene matches: 7. Germline CDR1 MNHEY, CDR2 SMNVEV (reference sequence). The CDR3 coding sequence is TGTGCCAGCAAAGATGGAGCGGGGGGAGAGACCCAGTACTTC. It specifies CASKDGAGGETQYF.

In its sample, this clone was seen a few times. The chain employs TRBV5-1 and TRBJ2-1, with TRBD2 matching 8 bases. This CDR3 comprises 15 residues. The V and J ends lost 5 bases and 5 bases, in that order; junction bases with no gene match: 9. Germline V gives CDR1 SGHRS, CDR2 YFSETQ. Here the CDR3 reads CASSTSGLGHNEQFF. CDR3 coding DNA: TGCGCCAGCAGTACTAGCGGACTTGGACACAATGAGCAGTTCTTC.

DNA of the CDR3: TGTGCCACCAGCAGAGATAGCAGACAGACCCGAGCAACTAATGAAAAACTGTTTTTT. Protein sequence: CATSRDSRQTRATNEKLFF. The genes are TRBV15 and TRBJ1-4, with D tentatively TRBD1 (5 bases). In germline, CDR1 is LNHNV, CDR2 YYDKDF (reference sequence). The CDR3 runs 19 residues. Trimming removed 0 bases at V and 0 bases at J, with 17 bases between.

V gene TRBV10-3 combines with J gene TRBJ1-4, with a weak D call TRBD1 (6 bases). Germline CDR1 reads ENHRY; CDR2 reads SYGVKD. CDR3 length: 15 residues. The V end lost 0 bases, the J end lost 4 bases, and 9 bases lay between the germline ends. The CDR3 coding sequence is TGTGCCATCAGTGAGTCCGGACAGCGTAATGAAAAACTGTTTTTT. It encodes CAISESGQRNEKLFF.

The chain is built from TRBV10-3 and TRBJ2-3; 14 positions agree with TRBD2. V gave up 6 bases and J gave up 8 bases; unmatched junction bases: 4. CDR1 is ENHRY and CDR2 is SYGVKD in the germline V gene. The CDR3 is made up of 14 amino acids. The CDR3 DNA reads as TGTGCCATCAGGGGACTAGCGGGAGAAGGTACGCAGTATTTT. It specifies CAIRGLAGEGTQYF.

CDR3 sequence (DNA): TGTGCCAGCAGCTTAGAAGCAATGCTGGAGCAGTACTTC. Its protein product is CASSLEAMLEQYF. The chain recombines TRBV7-2 with TRBJ2-7; D uncertain. The CDR3 runs 13 residues. Trimming took 1 base from V and 7 from J, leaving 11 bases between them. Germline CDR1 is SGHTA and CDR2 is FQGNSA.

This rearrangement joins TRBV5-1 to TRBJ2-1; 9 nucleotides align to TRBD1. Per germline, CDR1 SGHRS and CDR2 YFSETQ. J lost 8 bases, V lost 0 bases, and 6 bases had no gene match. The CDR3 is 15 amino acids. The CDR3 DNA reads TGCGCCAGCAGCTTGGGGGACAGGGATGGGGATGAGCAGTTCTTC. Translated: CASSLGDRDGDEQFF.

The V gene is TRBV4-3, the J gene TRBJ2-4; D could derive from TRBD1 or TRBD2 (8 bases each). There are 21 residues in the CDR3. Trimming stripped 0 bases from V and 0 bases from J, with 24 bases between. Germline values: CDR1 LGHNA, CDR2 YSLEER. The CDR3 here is CASSQEATGATSGLAKNIQYF. The CDR3 DNA is TGCGCCAGCAGCCAAGAGGCGACAGGGGCTACTAGCGGCCTAGCCAAAAACATTCAGTACTTC.

The chain uses TRBV11-2 and TRBJ1-2; D ambiguous. Germline CDR1 is SGHAT and CDR2 is FQNNGV. Trimming shortened V by 7 bases and J by 10 bases, and 19 bases separated the two germline ends. The CDR3 has 13 residues. CDR3 sequence reads: CASTLKRNGDYTF. CDR3 in DNA: TGTGCCAGCACCCTTAAACGTAACGGAGACTACACCTTC.

The chain has TRBV6-6 and TRBJ2-7; TRBD1 might be the D (5 bases). Germline V CDR1 and CDR2: MNHNY, SVGAGI (reference sequence). CDR3 size: 14 residues. V lost 4 bases, J lost 11 bases, and 21 bases lay in between. The CDR3 DNA follows: TGTGCCAGCAGTTCCCTGGGGCAGGGAATTCATGAGTACTTC. Its protein product is CASSSLGQGIHEYF.

J is TRBJ2-7 and V is TRBV6-5; 10 nucleotides agree with TRBD2. Germline CDR1 MNHEY, CDR2 SVGAGI. V dropped 10 bases and J dropped 5; count of bases not matched to a gene: 11. This CDR3 has 14 amino acids. CDR3 nucleotide sequence: TGTGCCAAGCCGAGCGGGGGGGCTGAAGACGAGCAGTACTTC. This sequence encodes CAKPSGGAEDEQYF.

As for this clone: Other DNA sequences from this sample encode an identical CDR3 as well. The chain recombines TRBV5-1 with TRBJ1-2; tentative D call: TRBD1 (5 bases). Trimming left V 0 bases short and J 6 bases short, with 15 bases between. CDR3 length equals 15 residues. Germline V gene lookup returns CDR1 SGHRS and CDR2 YFSETQ. In DNA form, the CDR3 reads TGCGCCAGCAGCTTGGCCCCGGGGGGTTCTGATGGCTACACCTTC. This codes for CASSLAPGGSDGYTF. Filled out from reference TRBV5-1 and TRBJ1-2, the complete variable domain reads KAGVTQTPRYLIKTRGQQVTLSCSPISGHRSVSWYQQTPGQGLQFLFEYFSETQRNKGNFPGRFSGRQFSNSRSEMNVSTLELGDSALYLCASSLAPGGSDGYTFGSGTRLTVV.

About this clone itself: Other DNA sequences from this sample encode an identical CDR3 as well. The chain joins TRBV6-1 to TRBJ1-1; TRBD1 is a possible D gene (5 bases). Trimming left V 6 bases short and J 0 bases short, with 8 bases between. The CDR3 totals 13 residues. Germline V gene sequence: CDR1 MNHNS, CDR2 SASEGT. The CDR3 region is CASSTGMNTEAFF. CDR3 sequence (DNA): TGTGCCAGCAGCACAGGCATGAACACTGAAGCTTTCTTT.

The chain couples TRBV11-2 to TRBJ2-5, with 7 bases fitting TRBD1. CDR1 and CDR2 (germline): SGHAT, FQNNGV. CDR3 length: 16 residues. Trimming took 1 base from V and 5 from J; bases not matched to a gene: 10. CDR3 DNA sequence: TGTGCCAGCAGCTTAGTGGGCAAAGGGGGCCACGAGACCCAGTACTTC. It codes for CASSLVGKGGHETQYF.

This chain uses TRBV5-6 with TRBJ1-2; D unclear. Trimming stripped 0 bases from V and 0 bases from J, with 15 bases between. The CDR3 consists of 17 residues. CDR1 SGHDT and CDR2 YYEEEE come from the germline V gene. CDR3 amino acids: CASSLEEAGFSNYGYTF. The CDR3 nucleotides are TGTGCCAGCAGCTTGGAAGAGGCGGGATTTTCTAACTATGGCTACACCTTC.

This chain uses TRBV18 with TRBJ2-7, with D possibly being TRBD2 (6 bases). Germline CDR1 is KGHSH and CDR2 is LQKENI. The CDR3 totals 15 residues. Trimming took off 1 base at V and 1 base at J, with 11 bases between the two ends. The CDR3 sequence: CASSPHGGASYEQYF. Here the CDR3 DNA reads TGTGCCAGCTCACCACACGGGGGAGCATCCTACGAGCAGTACTTC.

V usage is TRBV4-2 and J usage is TRBJ2-3; the D gene is possibly TRBD1 (6 bases). The CDR3 extends over 15 amino acids. Trimming pared 6 bases from V and 2 bases from J, leaving 15 bases between. The V gene's germline CDR1 is LGHNA and CDR2 YNFKEQ. The CDR3 nucleotides are TGTGCCAGCAGTCCCGGGACAAAAAACACAGATACGCAGTATTTT. Protein product: CASSPGTKNTDTQYF.

The chain joins TRBV30 to TRBJ1-4; D call uncertain. This CDR3 region has 13 residues. Germline CDR1 and CDR2: GTSNPN and SVGIG (reference sequence). The V gene lost 0 bases and the J gene lost 8 bases, with 10 bases spanning the gap. This CDR3 reads CAWSVVSREKLFF. DNA of the CDR3: TGTGCCTGGAGTGTAGTTAGTAGGGAAAAACTGTTTTTT.

V is TRBV10-3 and J is TRBJ1-3; D not resolved. This CDR3 is built from 16 residues. Germline V lookup: CDR1 ENHRY, CDR2 SYGVKD. Trimming removed 4 bases from V and 0 bases from J, with 13 bases in between. The CDR3 reads CAISVGVLSSGNTIYF. The CDR3 DNA follows: TGTGCCATCAGTGTCGGGGTCCTTAGCTCTGGAAACACCATATATTTT.

This clone was recorded once. The V gene is TRBV6-5, the J gene TRBJ2-7; maybe TRBD1 (6 bases). V was pared by 8 bases and J by 3 bases, with 14 bases between. Germline V gene lookup returns CDR1 MNHEY and CDR2 SVGAGI. The CDR3 is made up of 13 amino acids. The CDR3 DNA reads TGTGCCAGCGGGAGCGGACAGCACTACGAGCAGTACTTC. Encoded protein: CASGSGQHYEQYF.

About this clone itself: Other nucleotide sequences in the sample specify the same CDR3. This chain links TRBV5-1 with TRBJ1-1, with TRBD1 matching 9 bases. J was trimmed by 4 bases and V by 3 bases; bases with no gene match: 4. This CDR3 contains 14 residues. Germline V lookup: CDR1 SGHRS, CDR2 YFSETQ. The CDR3 sequence is CASSSTGGITEAFF. The CDR3 DNA is TGCGCCAGCAGCTCGACAGGGGGAATCACTGAAGCTTTCTTT.

The chain joins TRBV19 to TRBJ2-6, with 7 bases aligning to TRBD1. The CDR3 extends over 19 amino acids. Germline CDR1 and CDR2: LNHDA and SQIVND (reference sequence). V was pared by 2 bases and J by 0 bases, with 10 bases of the junction left unmatched. CDR3 in amino acids: CASSILGTASYSGANVLTF. The CDR3 DNA follows: TGTGCCAGTAGTATACTTGGGACAGCGAGTTACTCTGGGGCCAACGTCCTGACTTTC. Full variable domain (missing parts from reference TRBV19 and TRBJ2-6): DGGITQSPKYLFRKEGQNVTLSCEQNLNHDAMYWYRQDPGQGLRLIYYSQIVNDFQKGDIAEGYSVSREKKESFPLTVTSAQKNPTAFYLCASSILGTASYSGANVLTFGAGSRLTVL.